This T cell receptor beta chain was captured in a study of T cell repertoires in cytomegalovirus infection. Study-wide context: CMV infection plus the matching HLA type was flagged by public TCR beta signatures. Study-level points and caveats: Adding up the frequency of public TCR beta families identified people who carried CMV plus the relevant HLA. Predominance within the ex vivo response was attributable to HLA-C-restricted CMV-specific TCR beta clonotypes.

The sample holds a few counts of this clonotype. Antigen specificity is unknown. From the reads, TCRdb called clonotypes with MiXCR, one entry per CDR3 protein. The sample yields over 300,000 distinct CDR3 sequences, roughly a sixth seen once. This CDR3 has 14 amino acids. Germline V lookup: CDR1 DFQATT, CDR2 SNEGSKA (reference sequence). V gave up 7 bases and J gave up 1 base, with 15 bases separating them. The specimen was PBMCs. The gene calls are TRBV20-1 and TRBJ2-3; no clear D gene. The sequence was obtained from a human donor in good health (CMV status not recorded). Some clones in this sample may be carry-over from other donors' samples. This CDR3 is CSVFVGDGTDTQYF. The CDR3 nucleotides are TGCAGTGTTTTCGTGGGTGACGGCACAGATACGCAGTATTTT.